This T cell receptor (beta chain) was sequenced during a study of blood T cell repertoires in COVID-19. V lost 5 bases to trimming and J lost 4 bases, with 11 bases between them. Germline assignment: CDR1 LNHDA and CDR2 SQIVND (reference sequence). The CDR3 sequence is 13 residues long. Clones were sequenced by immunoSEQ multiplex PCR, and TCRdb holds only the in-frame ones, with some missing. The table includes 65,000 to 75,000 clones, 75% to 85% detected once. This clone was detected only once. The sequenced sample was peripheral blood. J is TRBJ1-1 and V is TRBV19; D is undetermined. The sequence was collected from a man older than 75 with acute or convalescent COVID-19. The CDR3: CASSSGYGTEAFF. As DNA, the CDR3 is TGTGCCAGTAGTTCAGGTTATGGCACTGAAGCTTTCTTT.